This TCR beta chain was sequenced during a study of T cell repertoires in cytomegalovirus infection. Study summary: Recently identified HLA-C-restricted CMV epitopes and well-studied HLA-B-restricted CMV epitopes were used by the study.

Study findings and constraints: HLA-C-restricted CMV clonotypes gave the most frequent clonotype in two of eight donors.

TCRdb re-called the reads with MiXCR, one entry per CDR3 protein. The repertoire holds approximately 990,000 distinct CDR3 sequences, with approximately 32% as singletons. V was clipped by 2 bases and J by 0 bases, with 16 bases between them. CDR1 is MNHEY and CDR2 is SVGEGT in the germline V gene. The CDR3 has 17 amino acids. Only a few counts were recorded for this clonotype. No antigen is known for it. The rearrangement links TRBV6-2 or TRBV6-3 to TRBJ1-2; no firm D call. Sample: cultured CD8+ T cells from PBMCs, taken from culture after CMV antigen stimulation. This receptor was taken from a human donor in good health (CMV status not recorded). Some clones in this sample may be carry-over from other donors' samples. CDR3 sequence (DNA): TGTGCCAGCAGTTACGTCGCGACGGATAATCCTAACTATGGCTACACCTTC. Translated, it gives CASSYVATDNPNYGYTF.